The sequence of this T cell receptor (beta chain) was determined in a study of CD8+CD57+ T cells in acquired aplastic anemia. Background on the study: The mean DNA yield obtained from sorted CD4+ and CD8+ cells came to roughly 3.4 ug. CD4+ reads averaged roughly 11 million in healthy donors.

The germline V gene encodes CDR1 DFQATT and CDR2 SNEGSKA (reference sequence). The V segment lost 6 bases and the J segment 5 bases; nucleotides outside the gene matches: 11. This CDR3 comprises 15 residues. Findings and limits, study-wide: Any difference that existed in CD8+ Simpson's diversity between patients and controls was not significant. Patients and controls had in common approximately 29 CD8+ CDR3 sequences.

TCR beta VDJ and CDR3 were profiled, and genomic DNA was the template. Using its own MiXCR run on the reads, TCRdb lists one record per CDR3 protein. The sample includes about 170,000 distinct CDR3 sequences, roughly 45% seen only once; the top ten take 0.85% to 1.3%. This clonotype was seen at least ten times. Its antigen is still unknown. The TCR sequence derives from a human donor in good health. The sequenced sample consisted of sorted CD4+, CD8+, or CD8+CD57+ T cells (not recorded which) from PBMCs. This rearrangement joins TRBV20-1 to TRBJ1-2, with 11 bases lining up with TRBD1. CDR3 loop: CSAKTSGTGGYGYTF. The CDR3 DNA reads TGCAGTGCAAAAACTTCCGGGACAGGGGGATATGGCTACACCTTC.